The rows below give T cell receptor beta chains drawn from one sample of a study of CD8 T cells in Susac syndrome. Via MiXCR, TCRdb re-called the immunoSEQ multiplex PCR reads, giving one row per CDR3 protein. The table includes approximately 200,000 distinct CDR3 sequences, roughly 94% detected once. Sequenced sample: CD4+ T cells from PBMCs. All receptors derive from a human donor with multiple sclerosis. Both conserved end residues are part of each CDR3. The order of the fields is V gene, clone size, CDR3 protein. The size field is filled for only some rows; it gives once, few, many or a size class.

v_call: TRBV7-3
clone_size: .
cdr3_aa: CASSLSSLNTEAFF

v_call: TRBV5-4
clone_size: .
cdr3_aa: CASSSGLLEQFF

v_call: TRBV12-3/TRBV12-4
clone_size: .
cdr3_aa: CASSTTGGPNTGELFF

v_call: TRBV20-1
clone_size: .
cdr3_aa: CSARDSGDPGRNEQFF

v_call: TRBV7-9
clone_size: .
cdr3_aa: CASDRDRGPLHF

v_call: TRBV6-5
clone_size: .
cdr3_aa: CAARDTQETQYF

v_call: TRBV19
clone_size: .
cdr3_aa: CASRDRAFDNEQFF

v_call: TRBV24-1
clone_size: .
cdr3_aa: CATSDPADTYNEQFF

v_call: TRBV12-3/TRBV12-4
clone_size: .
cdr3_aa: CASSLMGATDTQYF

v_call: TRBV30
clone_size: .
cdr3_aa: CAWSVKGRRETQYF

v_call: TRBV4-2
clone_size: .
cdr3_aa: CASSQDRRGRVNEQFF

v_call: TRBV15
clone_size: .
cdr3_aa: CATSRRGEKLFF

v_call: TRBV3-1
clone_size: once
cdr3_aa: CASSPRTGSWLETQYF

v_call: TRBV29-1
clone_size: .
cdr3_aa: CSVETQGRTEAFF

v_call: TRBV28
clone_size: .
cdr3_aa: CASSLGGGEGNQPQHF

v_call: TRBV9
clone_size: .
cdr3_aa: CASSGGGPMYQETQYF

v_call: TRBV2
clone_size: few
cdr3_aa: CASSVGVNTEAFF

v_call: TRBV29-1
clone_size: .
cdr3_aa: CSVGGGDTQYF

v_call: TRBV29-1
clone_size: .
cdr3_aa: CSARTGAGNTEAFF

v_call: TRBV28
clone_size: once
cdr3_aa: CASSFRDRSPYEQYF

v_call: TRBV18
clone_size: .
cdr3_aa: CASSLANSGANVLTF

v_call: TRBV2
clone_size: .
cdr3_aa: CASFPGDNTEAFF

v_call: TRBV12-3/TRBV12-4
clone_size: .
cdr3_aa: CASRPFGSSGNTIYF

v_call: TRBV29-1
clone_size: .
cdr3_aa: CSVDTVWGGAQYF

v_call: TRBV12-3/TRBV12-4
clone_size: .
cdr3_aa: CASSLWGANVLTF

v_call: TRBV19
clone_size: few
cdr3_aa: CASSPGQGRGYTF

v_call: TRBV7-2
clone_size: .
cdr3_aa: CASSIQGGEVAFF

v_call: TRBV27
clone_size: .
cdr3_aa: CASAIDRGGYNEQFF

v_call: TRBV28
clone_size: .
cdr3_aa: CASSFIDTTNYGYTF

v_call: TRBV25-1
clone_size: .
cdr3_aa: CASSETGDTDTQYF

v_call: TRBV5-6
clone_size: .
cdr3_aa: CASSWGATWDTEAFF

v_call: TRBV3-1
clone_size: .
cdr3_aa: CASSFLSLWDSRLNSPLHF

v_call: TRBV18
clone_size: .
cdr3_aa: CASSPPRQGRYEQYF

v_call: TRBV30
clone_size: .
cdr3_aa: CAWGTPAGEAFF

v_call: TRBV6-5
clone_size: .
cdr3_aa: CASRGTGEAFF

v_call: TRBV29-1
clone_size: .
cdr3_aa: CSVEGPTGGINYGYTF

v_call: TRBV3-1
clone_size: .
cdr3_aa: CASSQVRGLAGPTTDTQYF

v_call: TRBV6-1
clone_size: .
cdr3_aa: CASALTIAGAHDEQFF

v_call: TRBV30
clone_size: .
cdr3_aa: CAWSVRSTDTQYF

v_call: TRBV6-5
clone_size: .
cdr3_aa: CASSHGEDGYTF

v_call: TRBV29-1
clone_size: .
cdr3_aa: CSVDQTGTSYEQYF

v_call: TRBV29-1
clone_size: .
cdr3_aa: CSVEVRGFYGYTF

v_call: TRBV20-1
clone_size: once
cdr3_aa: CSATSVGQGTYNEQFF

v_call: TRBV30
clone_size: .
cdr3_aa: CAWSGGGHSTASQHF

v_call: TRBV30
clone_size: .
cdr3_aa: CAWSVPGGVGQPQHF